A single sample is the source of the 29 T cell receptor beta chains below, sequenced in a study of T cells after yellow fever vaccination (dated by TCRdb to between 2018 and 2020). The treatment or condition label, as the study defines it: live attenuated yellow fever vaccine strain. The protocol used for the library was 5' RACE. Sequencing was performed on an Illumina NovaSeq 6000. The raw public reads went through TCRdb reprocessing: fastp at Q25, MiXCR clone calling, in-frame beta chains kept. Every entry covers one CDR3 protein and lists the most common genes and DNA from its rows. In all, the sample holds tens of thousands of distinct CDR3 sequences, and under 5.5% of those were seen once. Jointly, the top ten make up around 40% of the sample. The material was PBMCs, either bulk or a sorted T-cell subset (CD4+, CD8+, memory, or dextramer-sorted; not recorded which), obtained on the day of the yellow fever booster vaccination. The receptors originated from a man aged 18-30 years who received the YFV17D yellow fever vaccine.

This chain connects TRBV4-2 to TRBJ2-1, with D unresolved. The CDR3 is 16 amino acids. With 1 base removed from V and 4 bases from J, the gap between germline ends came to 14 bases. The germline V gene has CDR1 LGHNA and CDR2 YNFKEQ. The CDR3 DNA follows: TGTGCCAGCAGCCAAGCGGGCGACCCTATTTACAATGAGCAGTTCTTC. Protein product: CASSQAGDPIYNEQFF.

The sample holds many counts of this clonotype. J is TRBJ1-2 and V is TRBV4-1; the D is unclear. Per the germline V gene, CDR1 is MGHRA and CDR2 is YSYEKL. V lost 0 bases to trimming and J lost 6 bases, with 14 bases between them. CDR3 size: 15 residues. In DNA form, the CDR3 reads TGCGCCAGCAGCCAAGAGGCGTCGCAAAGGGATGGCTACACCTTC. Its translation is CASSQEASQRDGYTF.

This clonotype appeared many times. V is TRBV7-2 and J is TRBJ2-1; the D gene is possibly TRBD2 (5 bases). CDR1 is SGHTA, CDR2 FQGNSA, per germline. Trimming pared 5 bases from V and 7 bases from J, leaving 15 bases between. CDR3 length equals 14 residues. The CDR3 bases are TGTGCCAGCAGCCGCGGAGGTACCCGAAATGAGCAGTTCTTC. The encoded protein is CASSRGGTRNEQFF.

This clonotype was counted at least ten times. The V and J genes are TRBV9 and TRBJ2-3, with D hard to call. CDR3 length: 14 amino acids. The germline V and J ends were trimmed by 0 bases and 6 bases, with 11 bases remaining between them. Germline CDR1 SGDLS, CDR2 YYNGEE. The CDR3 sequence is CASSVARLRDTQYF. In DNA, the CDR3 is TGTGCCAGCAGCGTAGCCCGGCTACGCGATACGCAGTATTTT.

In its sample, this clonotype is medium-sized (0.01 to 0.1%). This sequence joins TRBV10-3 and TRBJ1-1; maybe TRBD1 (5 bases). This CDR3 contains 15 residues. The germline CDR1 and CDR2 sequences are ENHRY and SYGVKD. V shed 9 bases and J shed 4 bases, with 21 bases lying between them. The CDR3 is CAIGTAARRGTEAFF. DNA of the CDR3: TGTGCCATAGGGACGGCCGCCCGGCGGGGCACTGAAGCTTTCTTT.

At least ten counts were recorded for this clonotype. DNA of the CDR3: TGCGCCAGCAGCTCGAGCCAGGGAACGAACACCGGGGAGCTGTTTTTT. It encodes CASSSSQGTNTGELFF. V is TRBV5-1 and J is TRBJ2-2, with TRBD1 as a possible D gene (5 bases). Deletions cut 3 bases from V and 0 bases from J, with 12 bases between. The germline V gene has CDR1 SGHRS and CDR2 YFSETQ. CDR3 length: 16 residues.

This clonotype was found a few times. The chain employs TRBV12-3 or TRBV12-4 and TRBJ2-1; 7 bases match TRBD1. CDR3 length equals 15 residues. J lost 1 base, V lost 6 bases, and 6 bases had no gene match. The CDR3 DNA reads as TGTGCCAGCAGCCCACAGGGGATATCCTACAATGAGCAGTTCTTC. Translation: CASSPQGISYNEQFF.

This clonotype was counted many times. The chain combines TRBV5-1 with TRBJ2-2, with a weak D call TRBD1 (6 bases). Trimming shortened V by 1 base and J by 7 bases, and 14 bases separated the two germline ends. Germline-derived CDR1 and CDR2 are SGHRS and YFSETQ. The CDR3 extends over 15 amino acids. CDR3: CASSLRTGSDGELFF. DNA of the CDR3: TGCGCCAGCAGCTTGCGAACAGGGTCCGACGGGGAGCTGTTTTTT.

This clonotype has at least ten counts. The CDR3 sequence: CSASAGGYSETQYF. The CDR3, as DNA: TGCAGTGCTAGTGCGGGGGGGTACTCCGAGACCCAGTACTTC. This chain joins TRBV20-1 and TRBJ2-5; 9 bases fit TRBD2. V trimming: 3 bases; J trimming: 5 bases; junction bases outside the gene matches: 7. The CDR3 length is 14 residues. Germline V gene lookup returns CDR1 DFQATT and CDR2 SNEGSKA (reference sequence).

A word on this clonotype: This may stem from a read error, because a much larger clone lies one nucleotide away. The gene calls are TRBV4-1 and TRBJ1-1, with D unclear. CDR3 size: 14 residues. Looked up from germline, CDR1 is MGHRA and CDR2 is YSYEKL. As DNA, the CDR3 is TGCGCCAGCCGCGGCCTACTCCTCAACACTGAAGCTATCTTT. Its translation: CASRGLLLNTEAIF.

This clonotype was recorded at least ten times. The rearrangement links TRBV11-2 to TRBJ2-7; 10 bases fit TRBD2. CDR3 size: 14 residues. CDR1 SGHAT and CDR2 FQNNGV come from the germline V gene. V was clipped by 5 bases and J by 4 bases; unmatched bases: 5. CDR3 protein: CASSRPSGGYEQYF. DNA for the CDR3: TGTGCCAGCAGCCGCCCTAGCGGGGGTTACGAGCAGTACTTC.

This clonotype was detected many times. CDR3 amino acids: CASSSLTTVGGWGETQYF. Here the CDR3 DNA reads TGCGCCAGCAGCTCTCTCACGACGGTCGGCGGTTGGGGAGAGACCCAGTACTTC. The chain links TRBV5-1 to TRBJ2-5; D remains unclear. Germline lookup yields CDR1 SGHRS and CDR2 YFSETQ. The CDR3 sequence is 18 residues long. Trimming shortened V by 3 bases and J by 4 bases, and 25 bases separated the two germline ends.

In this sample, this clonotype turned up many times. The J gene is TRBJ2-1, the V gene TRBV6-4, with 7 bases matching TRBD2. Trimming removed 0 bases from V and 5 bases from J; junction bases left unmatched: 7. The germline V gene encodes CDR1 MRHNA and CDR2 SNTAGT. This CDR3 region has 16 residues. This CDR3 is CASSDSAGGGNNEQFF. CDR3 bases: TGTGCCAGCAGTGACTCCGCTGGCGGGGGAAACAATGAGCAGTTCTTC.

This clonotype was counted at least ten times. V gene TRBV24-1 combines with J gene TRBJ1-5, with D possibly being TRBD1 (6 bases). Germline V gene data show CDR1 as KGHDR and CDR2 as SFDVKD. This CDR3 spans 15 amino acids. V was clipped by 2 bases and J by 5 bases, with 12 bases between them. The CDR3 region has the DNA TGTGCCACCAGTGATTCTACAGGGTGGGATCAGCCCCAGCATTTT. Translation gives CATSDSTGWDQPQHF.

This clonotype was detected a few times. In DNA form, the CDR3 reads TGCGCCAGCAGCTTATCAAGGGGGCAAGAGACCCAGTACTTC. Protein sequence: CASSLSRGQETQYF. This sequence joins TRBV5-1 and TRBJ2-5; D possibly corresponds to TRBD1 (6 bases). The CDR3 length is 14 residues. Germline V lookup: CDR1 SGHRS, CDR2 YFSETQ. V shed 2 bases and J shed 2 bases, with 10 bases lying between them.

This clonotype was recorded at least ten times. CDR3 bases: TGCGCCAGCAGTCCCGGGACAGCTCAAGAGACCCAGTACTTC. Translating gives CASSPGTAQETQYF. The chain is built from TRBV10-1 and TRBJ2-5; 7 nucleotides agree with TRBD1. Losses at the gene ends were 5 bases for V and 2 bases for J; bases not matched to a gene: 5. The CDR3 covers 14 residues. The germline CDR1 and CDR2 sequences are WNHNN and SYGVQD (reference sequence).

This clonotype came up many times. The chain links TRBV28 to TRBJ1-3; TRBD1 matches at 10 bases. The CDR3 is 15 residues long. Germline V CDR1 and CDR2: MDHEN, SYDVKM. V was clipped by 5 bases and J by 0 bases; unmatched bases: 1. CDR3 loop: CASSDRGLSGNTIYF. CDR3 DNA: TGTGCCAGCAGTGACAGGGGGCTCTCTGGAAACACCATATATTTT.

This clonotype was picked up many times. The chain employs TRBV20-1 and TRBJ2-3; 11 nucleotides agree with TRBD2. The CDR3 consists of 19 residues. Germline V gene sequence: CDR1 DFQATT, CDR2 SNEGSKA (reference sequence). The junction had 16 bases not matched to a gene; V was cut back by 3 bases and J by 2 bases. The CDR3 region has the DNA TGCAGTGCTAGCCCCCTAGCGGGGGGCTTGTCCCAGCACACAGATACGCAGTATTTT. It encodes CSASPLAGGLSQHTDTQYF.

This clonotype is labeled as medium-sized (0.01 to 0.1%). The chain links TRBV7-6 to TRBJ2-3, with TRBD2 matching over 14 bases. Trimming at V came to 6 bases and at J to 0 bases, leaving 5 bases not matched to a gene. Per the germline V gene, CDR1 is SGHVS and CDR2 is FNYEAQ. CDR3 length equals 17 residues. The CDR3 bases are TGTGCCAGCAGTCCGGGACTAGCGGGAGATAGCACAGATACGCAGTATTTT. Protein product: CASSPGLAGDSTDTQYF.

This clonotype was seen many times. V usage is TRBV7-9 and J usage is TRBJ2-5, with D uncertain. The ends were cut back, 6 bases at V and 1 base at J, with 12 bases in the middle. The CDR3 totals 14 residues. Per the germline V gene, CDR1 is SEHNR and CDR2 is FQNEAQ (reference sequence). CDR3 nucleotide sequence: TGTGCCAGCAGAACCTGGTCCGCCCAAGAGACCCAGTACTTC. Residues: CASRTWSAQETQYF.

This clonotype was picked up many times. The V and J genes are TRBV28 and TRBJ2-4, with D maybe TRBD2 (6 bases). CDR3 size: 14 residues. V was shortened by 7 bases and J by 0 bases, with 10 bases between the two germline ends. From germline, CDR1 is MDHEN and CDR2 SYDVKM. For the CDR3, the DNA is TGTGCCAGCAACCTGGGGGGAGCCAAAAACATTCAGTACTTC. This codes for CASNLGGAKNIQYF.

The chain employs TRBV18 and TRBJ1-1, with 9 bases lining up with TRBD1. The CDR3 has 14 amino acids. Germline assignment: CDR1 KGHSH and CDR2 LQKENI. V lost 5 bases to trimming and J lost 4 bases; unmatched junction nucleotides: 5. CDR3 amino acids: CASSRTDRGTEAFF. Written as DNA, the CDR3 is TGTGCCAGCTCAAGAACGGACAGGGGCACTGAAGCTTTCTTT.

This clonotype has a count of ten or more. This rearrangement joins TRBV20-1 to TRBJ1-1; D remains ambiguous. The CDR3 runs to 13 residues. V shed 5 bases and J shed 4 bases, with 14 bases lying between them. The V gene's germline CDR1 is DFQATT and CDR2 SNEGSKA (reference sequence). CDR3 DNA: TGCAGTGCTCAACGAACGGGGTTCACTGAAGCTTTCTTT. Residues: CSAQRTGFTEAFF.

The table lists this clonotype with many counts. The genes are TRBV7-9 and TRBJ1-1; possible D gene TRBD1, 6 bases. Between the trimmed V and J ends, which lost 5 bases and 7 bases, there was a span of 11 bases. CDR1 is SEHNR, CDR2 FQNEAQ, per germline (reference sequence). The CDR3 totals 12 residues. This CDR3 reads CASSVDRGEAFF. CDR3 sequence (DNA): TGTGCCAGCAGCGTGGACAGAGGTGAAGCTTTCTTT.

This clonotype was observed many times. V is TRBV2 and J is TRBJ1-6; tentatively, D is TRBD1 (5 bases). The CDR3 runs 13 residues. CDR1 SNHLY and CDR2 FYNNEI come from the germline V gene. V gave up 4 bases and J gave up 14 bases, with 15 bases separating them. This CDR3 reads CASSGQPLGSLHF. CDR3 in DNA: TGTGCCAGCAGTGGACAGCCCCTGGGCTCCCTCCACTTT.

This clonotype came up many times. The J gene is TRBJ1-2, the V gene TRBV20-1; D not certain. This CDR3 region has 17 residues. Germline CDR1 DFQATT, CDR2 SNEGSKA (reference sequence). The V end was cut by 5 bases, the J end by 0 bases, with 22 bases between. CDR3 nucleotides: TGCAGTGCTTTCCCGGCCACCTCACCATCTCCTAACTATGGCTACACCTTC. The encoded protein is CSAFPATSPSPNYGYTF.

V usage is TRBV5-1 and J usage is TRBJ2-5; a possible D gene is TRBD1 (8 bases). Trimming cost V 7 bases and J 5 bases, with 18 bases left between them. The germline V gene encodes CDR1 SGHRS and CDR2 YFSETQ. The CDR3 is made up of 14 amino acids. CDR3 DNA sequence: TGCGCCAGCTGCACAGGGGGGGCAACGGAGACCCAGTACTTC. It is translated as CASCTGGATETQYF. The full variable domain, rest sourced from reference TRBV5-1 and TRBJ2-5, is KAGVTQTPRYLIKTRGQQVTLSCSPISGHRSVSWYQQTPGQGLQFLFEYFSETQRNKGNFPGRFSGRQFSNSRSEMNVSTLELGDSALYLCASCTGGATETQYFGPGTRLLVL.

At least ten counts were recorded for this clonotype. V is TRBV2 and J is TRBJ2-5; D remains unclear. Germline CDR1 SNHLY, CDR2 FYNNEI. V lost 3 bases and J 4 bases, leaving 9 bases between the germline ends. CDR3 length: 13 amino acids. The CDR3 loop is CASSDVGRETQYF. CDR3 DNA sequence: TGTGCCAGCAGTGATGTAGGCCGAGAGACCCAGTACTTC.

This clonotype was recorded at least ten times. V usage is TRBV7-2 and J usage is TRBJ2-7, with D unresolved. Germline V gives CDR1 SGHTA, CDR2 FQGNSA. This CDR3 is 12 amino acids long. Trimming cost V 4 bases and J 4 bases, with 8 bases left between them. CDR3 amino acids: CASSSTSYEQYF. The DNA of the CDR3 is TGTGCCAGCAGCTCCACCTCATACGAGCAGTACTTC.